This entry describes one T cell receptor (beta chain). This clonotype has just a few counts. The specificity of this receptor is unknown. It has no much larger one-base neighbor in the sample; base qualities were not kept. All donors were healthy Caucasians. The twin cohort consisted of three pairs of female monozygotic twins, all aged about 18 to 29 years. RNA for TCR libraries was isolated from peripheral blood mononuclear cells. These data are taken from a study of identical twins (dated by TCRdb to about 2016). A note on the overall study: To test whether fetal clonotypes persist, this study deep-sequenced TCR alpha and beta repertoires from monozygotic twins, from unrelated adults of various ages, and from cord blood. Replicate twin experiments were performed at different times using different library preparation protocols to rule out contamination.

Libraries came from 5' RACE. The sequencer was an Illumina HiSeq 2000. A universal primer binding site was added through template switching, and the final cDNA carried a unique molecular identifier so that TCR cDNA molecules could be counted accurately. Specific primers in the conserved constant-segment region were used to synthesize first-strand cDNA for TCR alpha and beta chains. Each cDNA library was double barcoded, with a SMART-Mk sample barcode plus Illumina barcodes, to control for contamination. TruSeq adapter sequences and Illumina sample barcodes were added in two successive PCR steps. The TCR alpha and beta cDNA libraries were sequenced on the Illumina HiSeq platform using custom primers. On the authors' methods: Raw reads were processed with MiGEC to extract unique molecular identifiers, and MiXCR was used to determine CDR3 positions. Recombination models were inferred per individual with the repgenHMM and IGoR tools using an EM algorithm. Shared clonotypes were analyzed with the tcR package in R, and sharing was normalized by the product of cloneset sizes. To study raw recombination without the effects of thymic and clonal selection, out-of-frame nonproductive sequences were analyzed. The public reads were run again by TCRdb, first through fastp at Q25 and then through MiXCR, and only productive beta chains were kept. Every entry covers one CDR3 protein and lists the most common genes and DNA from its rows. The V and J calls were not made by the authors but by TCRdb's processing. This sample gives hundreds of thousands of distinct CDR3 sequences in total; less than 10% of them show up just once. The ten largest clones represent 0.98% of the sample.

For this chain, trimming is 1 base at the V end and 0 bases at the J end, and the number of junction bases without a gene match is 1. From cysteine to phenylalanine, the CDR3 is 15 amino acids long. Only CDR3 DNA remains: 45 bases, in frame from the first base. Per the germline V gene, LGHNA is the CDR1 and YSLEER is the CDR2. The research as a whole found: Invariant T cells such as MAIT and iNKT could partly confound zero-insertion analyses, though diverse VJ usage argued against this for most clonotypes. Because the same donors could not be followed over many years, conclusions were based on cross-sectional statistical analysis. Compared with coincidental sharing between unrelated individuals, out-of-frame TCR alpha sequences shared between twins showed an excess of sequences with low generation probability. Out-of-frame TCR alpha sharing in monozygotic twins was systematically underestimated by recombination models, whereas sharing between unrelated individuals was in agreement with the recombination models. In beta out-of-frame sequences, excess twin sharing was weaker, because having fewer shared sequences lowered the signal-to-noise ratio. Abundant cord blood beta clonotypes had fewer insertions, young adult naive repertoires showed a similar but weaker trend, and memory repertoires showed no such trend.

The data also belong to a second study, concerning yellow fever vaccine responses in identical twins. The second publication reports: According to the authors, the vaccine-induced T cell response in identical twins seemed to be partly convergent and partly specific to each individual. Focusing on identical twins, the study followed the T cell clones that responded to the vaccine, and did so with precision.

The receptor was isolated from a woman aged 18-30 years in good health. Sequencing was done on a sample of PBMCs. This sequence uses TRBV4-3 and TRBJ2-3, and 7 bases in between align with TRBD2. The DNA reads TGCGCCAGCAGCCAAGGGGAGGGGAGCACAGATACGCAGTATTTT. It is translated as CASSQGEGSTDTQYF.